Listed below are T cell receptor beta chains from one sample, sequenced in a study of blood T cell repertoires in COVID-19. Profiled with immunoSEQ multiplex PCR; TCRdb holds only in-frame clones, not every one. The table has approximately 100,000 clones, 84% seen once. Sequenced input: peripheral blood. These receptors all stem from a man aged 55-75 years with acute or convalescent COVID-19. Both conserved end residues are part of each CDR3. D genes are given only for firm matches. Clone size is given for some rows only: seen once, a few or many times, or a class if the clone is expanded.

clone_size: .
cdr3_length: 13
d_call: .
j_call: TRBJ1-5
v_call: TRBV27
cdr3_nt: TGTGCCAGCAGTTTTAACGGGGATCAGCCCCAGCATTTT
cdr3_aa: CASSFNGDQPQHF

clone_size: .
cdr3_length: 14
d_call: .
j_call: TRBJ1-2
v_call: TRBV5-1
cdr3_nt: TGCGCCAGCAGCTTGGTCCCAGGGGATAAAGGCTACACCTTC
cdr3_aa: CASSLVPGDKGYTF

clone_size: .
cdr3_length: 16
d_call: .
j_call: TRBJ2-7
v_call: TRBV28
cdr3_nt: TGTGCCAGCAGGCCGTCCTCTAGCGCGAGAGGGAGCGAGCAGTACTTC
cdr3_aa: CASRPSSSARGSEQYF

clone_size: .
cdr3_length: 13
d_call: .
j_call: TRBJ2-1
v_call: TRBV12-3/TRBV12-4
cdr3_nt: TGTGCCAGCAGTCCGTACAGGGAGAATGAGCAGTTCTTC
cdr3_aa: CASSPYRENEQFF

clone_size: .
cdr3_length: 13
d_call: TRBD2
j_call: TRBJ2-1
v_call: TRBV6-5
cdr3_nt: TGTGCCAGCAACCGACTAGCTGGGGGTGAGCAGTTCTTC
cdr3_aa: CASNRLAGGEQFF

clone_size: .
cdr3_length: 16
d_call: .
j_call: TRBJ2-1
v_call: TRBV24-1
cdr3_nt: TGTGCCACCAGTGATTTTTTCGGGAGCCGAATCAATGAGCAGTTCTTC
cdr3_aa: CATSDFFGSRINEQFF

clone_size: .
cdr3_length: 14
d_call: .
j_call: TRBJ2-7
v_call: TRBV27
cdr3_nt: TGTGCCAGCAGTAGAGCGGAGAGCTCCTACGAGCAGTACTTC
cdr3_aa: CASSRAESSYEQYF

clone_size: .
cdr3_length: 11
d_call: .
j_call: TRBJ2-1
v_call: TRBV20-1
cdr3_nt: TGCAGTGCTAGCCCCTCTCATGAGCAGTTCTTC
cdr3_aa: CSASPSHEQFF

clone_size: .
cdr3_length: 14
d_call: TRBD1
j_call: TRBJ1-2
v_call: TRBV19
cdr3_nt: TGTGCCAGTAATCCGGGACAGACTAACTATGGCTACACCTTC
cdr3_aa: CASNPGQTNYGYTF

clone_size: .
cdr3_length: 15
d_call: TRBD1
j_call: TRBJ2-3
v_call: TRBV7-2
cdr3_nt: TGTGCCAGCAGCTTAGCCTACGACAGGGCAGATACGCAGTATTTT
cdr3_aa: CASSLAYDRADTQYF

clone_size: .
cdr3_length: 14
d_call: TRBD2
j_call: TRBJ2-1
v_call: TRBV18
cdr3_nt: TGTGCCAGCCTAGGACTAGCGGGAGGAAGGATGCAGTTCTTC
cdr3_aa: CASLGLAGGRMQFF

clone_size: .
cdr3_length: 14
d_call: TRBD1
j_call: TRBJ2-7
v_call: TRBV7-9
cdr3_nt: TGTGCCAGCAGCTCAACAGGGGTAGGAGGCGAGCAGTACTTC
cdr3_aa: CASSSTGVGGEQYF

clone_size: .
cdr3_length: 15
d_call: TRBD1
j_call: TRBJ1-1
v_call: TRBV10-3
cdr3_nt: TGTGCCATCAAACTGACAGGGGGCAGGGACACTGAAGCTTTCTTT
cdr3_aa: CAIKLTGGRDTEAFF

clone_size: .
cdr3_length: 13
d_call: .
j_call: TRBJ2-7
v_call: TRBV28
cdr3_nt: TGTGCCAGCTCCTTCGACACGGTCTACGAGCAGTACTTC
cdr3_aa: CASSFDTVYEQYF

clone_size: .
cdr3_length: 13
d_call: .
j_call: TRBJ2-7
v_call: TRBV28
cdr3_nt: TGTGCCAGCAGTTTATACGGAGGGAGCGAGCAGTACTTC
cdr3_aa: CASSLYGGSEQYF

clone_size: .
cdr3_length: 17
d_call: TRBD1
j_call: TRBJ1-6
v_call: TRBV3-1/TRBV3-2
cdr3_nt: TGTGCCAGCAGACCCCTGGACAGGATCGGACTTAATTCACCCCTCCACTTT
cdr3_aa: CASRPLDRIGLNSPLHF

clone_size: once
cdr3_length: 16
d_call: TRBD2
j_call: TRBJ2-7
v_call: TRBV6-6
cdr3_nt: TGTGCCAGCAGTTACCCTTCGGGCGGGAGGGCCTACGAGCAGTACTTC
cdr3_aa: CASSYPSGGRAYEQYF

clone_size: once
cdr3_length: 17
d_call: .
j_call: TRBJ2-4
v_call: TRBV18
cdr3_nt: TGTGCCAGCTCACCAACAGGACAGGCAGTAGGGGGGAACATTCAGTACTTC
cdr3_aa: CASSPTGQAVGGNIQYF

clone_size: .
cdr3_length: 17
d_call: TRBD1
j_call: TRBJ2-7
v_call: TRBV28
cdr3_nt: TGTGCCAGCAGTTTATTAGTTTGGGACAGGGGCCGGGACGAGCAGTACTTC
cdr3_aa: CASSLLVWDRGRDEQYF

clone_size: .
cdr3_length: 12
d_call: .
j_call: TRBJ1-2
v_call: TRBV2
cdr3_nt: TGTGCCAGCAGTGAATGGGCCACGGGCTACACCTTC
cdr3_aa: CASSEWATGYTF

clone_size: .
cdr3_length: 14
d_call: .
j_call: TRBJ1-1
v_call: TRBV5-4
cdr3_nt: TGTGCCAGCAGCCCGAGGAGGGAGAACACTGAAGCTTTCTTT
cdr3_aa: CASSPRRENTEAFF

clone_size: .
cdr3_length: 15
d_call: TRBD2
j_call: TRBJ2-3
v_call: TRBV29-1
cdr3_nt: TGCAGCGTGCCGACTAGCGGGTTGAGCACAGATACGCAGTATTTT
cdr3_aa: CSVPTSGLSTDTQYF

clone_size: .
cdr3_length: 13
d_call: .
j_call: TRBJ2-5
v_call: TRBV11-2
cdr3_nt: TGTGCCAGCAGTTTGGGGGGAACCGAGACCCAGTACTTC
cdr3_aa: CASSLGGTETQYF

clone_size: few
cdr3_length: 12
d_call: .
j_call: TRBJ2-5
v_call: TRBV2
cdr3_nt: TGTGCCAGCAGTCTACTAAGAGAGACCCAGTACTTC
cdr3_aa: CASSLLRETQYF

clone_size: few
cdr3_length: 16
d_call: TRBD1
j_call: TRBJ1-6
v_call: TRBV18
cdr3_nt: TGTGCCAGCTCACCACCGCGGGACAGGGGTGTGTCACCCCTCCACTTT
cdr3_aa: CASSPPRDRGVSPLHF

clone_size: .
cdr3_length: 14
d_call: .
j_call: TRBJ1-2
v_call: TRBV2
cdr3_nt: TGTGCCAGCAGTGAGGTCGAGGGAGACTATGGCTACACCTTC
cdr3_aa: CASSEVEGDYGYTF